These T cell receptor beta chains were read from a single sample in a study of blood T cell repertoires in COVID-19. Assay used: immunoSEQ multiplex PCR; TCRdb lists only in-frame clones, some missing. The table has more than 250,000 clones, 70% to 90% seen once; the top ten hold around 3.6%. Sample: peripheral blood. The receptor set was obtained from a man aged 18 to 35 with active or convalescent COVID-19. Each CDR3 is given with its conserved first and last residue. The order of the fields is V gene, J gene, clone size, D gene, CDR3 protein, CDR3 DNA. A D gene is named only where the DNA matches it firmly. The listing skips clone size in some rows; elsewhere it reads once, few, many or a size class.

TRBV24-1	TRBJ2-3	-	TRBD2	CATSVRLAGTQYF	TGTGCCACCAGTGTCCGACTAGCCGGTACGCAGTATTTT
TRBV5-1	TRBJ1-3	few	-	CASSFGTEGNTIYF	TGCGCCAGCAGCTTCGGAACAGAAGGAAACACCATATATTTT
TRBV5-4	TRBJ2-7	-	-	CASSLEQVGPYEQYF	TGTGCCAGCAGCTTGGAACAGGTAGGACCCTACGAGCAGTACTTC
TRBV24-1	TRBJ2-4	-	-	CATSDHGQFKPGLAKNIQYF	TGTGCCACCAGTGACCATGGACAATTTAAACCTGGGTTAGCCAAAAACATTCAGTACTTC
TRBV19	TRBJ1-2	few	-	CASSIGQVRDYGYTF	TGTGCCAGTAGTATAGGACAGGTTCGGGACTATGGCTACACCTTC
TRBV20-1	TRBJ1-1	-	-	CSASRDTEAFF	TGCAGTGCTAGTCGGGACACTGAAGCTTTCTTT
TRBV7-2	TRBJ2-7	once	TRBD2	CASSLRGRGVDEQYF	TGTGCCAGCAGCTTACGCGGGAGGGGGGTTGACGAGCAGTACTTC
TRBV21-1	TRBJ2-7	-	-	CASSKNGTGIIYEQYF	TGTGCCAGCAGCAAAAACGGGACAGGGATCATCTACGAGCAGTACTTC
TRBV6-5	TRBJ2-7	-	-	CASSYSRAYEQYF	TGTGCCAGCAGTTACTCGCGGGCTTACGAGCAGTACTTC
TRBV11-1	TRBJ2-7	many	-	CASSLDSYEQYF	TGTGCCAGCAGCCTGGACAGCTACGAGCAGTACTTC
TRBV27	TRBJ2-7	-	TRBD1	CASSYDRGLREQYF	TGTGCCAGCAGTTATGACAGGGGCCTACGGGAGCAGTACTTC
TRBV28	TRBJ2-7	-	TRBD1	CASSLWGTGGFNEQYF	TGTGCCAGCAGTTTATGGGGGACAGGGGGCTTCAACGAGCAGTACTTC
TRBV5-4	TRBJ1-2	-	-	CASSSPPEGVGGYTF	TGTGCCAGCAGCTCGCCCCCGGAGGGAGTCGGTGGCTACACCTTC
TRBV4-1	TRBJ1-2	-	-	CASSHSTRGENYGYTF	TGCGCCAGCAGCCACTCAACCAGGGGCGAGAACTATGGCTACACCTTC
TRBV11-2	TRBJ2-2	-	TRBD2	CASSLVGPGLAGVTGELFF	TGTGCCAGCAGCTTAGTTGGGCCCGGACTAGCGGGGGTCACCGGGGAGCTGTTTTTT